One and the same sample provided the 31 T cell receptor beta chains below, sequenced in a study of cytomegalovirus exposure and HLA in healthy donors. PCR amplification relied on 60 Vbeta primers (plus 13 Jbeta primers). TCRdb's table, derived via immunoSEQ multiplex PCR, lists solely in-frame clones and lacks some. The data contain around 94,000 clones, around 60% of them singletons. The sequenced material came from PBMCs. These receptors were taken from a human donor in good health.

The chain recombines TRBV4-1 with TRBJ2-2; 8 bases match TRBD2. Trimming cost V 2 bases and J 7 bases; bases outside gene matches: 3. The CDR3 contains 14 residues. Germline V gene sequence: CDR1 MGHRA, CDR2 YSYEKL. CDR3 loop: CASSQLGLDGELFF. In DNA form, the CDR3 reads TGCGCCAGCAGCCAACTGGGACTAGACGGGGAGCTGTTTTTT.

The chain employs TRBV27 and TRBJ2-3; TRBD2 matches 9 bases. The CDR3 spans 17 residues. The germline V gene has CDR1 MNHEY and CDR2 SMNVEV (reference sequence). V shed 3 bases and J 0 bases; nucleotides not matched to a gene: 7. The DNA of the CDR3 is TGTGCCAGCAGTTTCTTCACGACTAGCGGTAGCACAGATACGCAGTATTTT. Residues: CASSFFTTSGSTDTQYF.

The V call is TRBV30, the J call TRBJ2-1, with 13 bases matching TRBD2. CDR3 length: 16 residues. Trimming at V came to 1 base and at J to 3 bases, leaving 3 bases not matched to a gene. Germline values: CDR1 GTSNPN, CDR2 SVGIG (reference sequence). CDR3 DNA: TGTGCCTGGAGTGGCTGGACTAGCGGGAGCTACAATGAGCAGTTCTTC. Its protein is CAWSGWTSGSYNEQFF.

The chain couples TRBV10-3 to TRBJ2-2; the match to TRBD1 covers 10 bases. The junction had 2 bases not matched to a gene; V was cut back by 6 bases and J by 7 bases. Germline V gene lookup returns CDR1 ENHRY and CDR2 SYGVKD. The CDR3 runs 13 residues. The CDR3 nucleotides are TGTGCCATCAGGGGACAGGGGAACGGGGAGCTGTTTTTT. It is translated as CAIRGQGNGELFF.

This chain joins TRBV7-9 and TRBJ2-1; a possible D gene is TRBD1 (7 bases). Trimming removed 5 bases at V and 6 bases at J, with 14 bases between. The CDR3 length is 14 residues. The V gene's germline CDR1 is SEHNR and CDR2 FQNEAQ (reference sequence). CDR3 residues: CASSPSEGANEQFF. Written as DNA, the CDR3 is TGTGCCAGCAGCCCTTCGGAGGGGGCCAATGAGCAGTTCTTC. The whole variable domain, remainder taken from reference TRBV7-9 and TRBJ2-1, is DTGVSQNPRHKITKRGQNVTFRCDPISEHNRLYWYRQTLGQGPEFLTYFQNEAQLEKSRLLSDRFSAERPKGSFSTLEIQRTEQGDSAMYLCASSPSEGANEQFFGPGTRLTVL.

V is TRBV4-2 and J is TRBJ1-1; TRBD1 aligns across 8 bases. The V gene's germline CDR1 is LGHNA and CDR2 YNFKEQ. The CDR3 runs to 17 residues. V gave up 4 bases and J gave up 1 base; unmatched junction bases: 11. The CDR3 loop is CASSRESSGTGNTEAFF. In DNA form, the CDR3 reads TGTGCCAGCAGCCGAGAAAGCTCCGGGACAGGGAACACTGAAGCTTTCTTT.

The chain has TRBV10-3 and TRBJ2-7; D perhaps matches TRBD2 (5 bases). V was shortened by 4 bases and J by 4 bases, with 11 bases between the two germline ends. This CDR3 region has 13 residues. The germline CDR1 and CDR2 sequences are ENHRY and SYGVKD. The CDR3 DNA reads as TGTGCCATCAGTGGTTCTAGCTGGTACGAGCAGTACTTC. Its protein product is CAISGSSWYEQYF.

J is TRBJ2-4 and V is TRBV7-2, with 7 positions matching TRBD1. This CDR3 has 15 amino acids. V was pared by 3 bases and J by 2 bases, with 4 bases of the junction left unmatched. Germline CDR1 reads SGHTA; CDR2 reads FQGNSA. This chain's CDR3 is CASSFDRATKNIQYF. CDR3 bases: TGTGCCAGCAGCTTTGACAGGGCCACCAAAAACATTCAGTACTTC.

This sequence joins TRBV27 and TRBJ2-3; 13 nucleotides agree with TRBD2. CDR1 is MNHEY and CDR2 is SMNVEV in the germline V gene (reference sequence). The CDR3 covers 18 residues. J gave up 0 bases and V 4 bases, and 7 bases lay outside the gene matches. The CDR3 DNA follows: TGTGCCAGCAGTTCGGGACTAGCGGGAACTTCTAGCACAGATACGCAGTATTTT. Its protein product is CASSSGLAGTSSTDTQYF.

The J gene is TRBJ2-7, the V gene TRBV27; D is uncertain. Germline lookup yields CDR1 MNHEY and CDR2 SMNVEV (reference sequence). Trimming took off 6 bases at V and 1 base at J, with 10 bases between the two ends. There are 13 residues in the CDR3. The CDR3 is CASSTQVSYEQYF. The CDR3 DNA is TGTGCCAGCAGCACCCAGGTATCCTACGAGCAGTACTTC.

The CDR3: CSVERGDRGVSYGYTF. The DNA of the CDR3 is TGCAGCGTTGAGAGGGGCGACAGGGGCGTGAGCTATGGCTACACCTTC. The chain joins TRBV29-1 to TRBJ1-2; 8 bases map to TRBD1. The germline gives CDR1 SQVTM, CDR2 ANQGSEA. Losses at the gene ends were 3 bases for V and 4 bases for J; bases not matched to a gene: 13. The CDR3 loop spans 16 amino acids.

The rearrangement links TRBV7-2 to TRBJ2-7; TRBD2 matches at 8 bases. CDR3 length equals 13 residues. Germline V CDR1 and CDR2: SGHTA, FQGNSA. V dropped 2 bases and J dropped 7; count of bases not matched to a gene: 4. The CDR3 loop reads CASSLTSGIEQYF. The CDR3 region has the DNA TGTGCCAGCAGCTTAACTAGCGGCATTGAGCAGTACTTC. Variable domain in full (rest from reference TRBV7-2 and TRBJ2-7): GAGVSQSPSNKVTEKGKDVELRCDPISGHTALYWYRQSLGQGLEFLIYFQGNSAPDKSGLPSDRFSAERTGGSVSTLTIQRTQQEDSAVYLCASSLTSGIEQYFGPGTRLTVT.

This chain joins TRBV18 and TRBJ2-5, with D uncertain. V was cut by 6 bases and J by 2 bases, with 7 bases left in between. Germline V gene data show CDR1 as KGHSH and CDR2 as LQKENI. The CDR3 contains 12 residues. The CDR3 nucleotides are TGTGCCAGCTCTCACTCACAAGAGACCCAGTACTTC. Encoded protein: CASSHSQETQYF.

The V call is TRBV2, the J call TRBJ2-3; 13 bases are a match to TRBD2. The CDR3 has 15 residues. Germline loops: CDR1 SNHLY, CDR2 FYNNEI. The V segment lost 6 bases and the J segment 5 bases; nucleotides outside the gene matches: 5. The CDR3 DNA reads as TGTGCCAGCAGAACTAGCGGGAGGGCCATAGATACGCAGTATTTT. It translates to CASRTSGRAIDTQYF.

The chain links TRBV15 to TRBJ2-7; 12 positions match TRBD2. After removal of 3 bases from V and 6 bases from J, the junction contained 6 bases not matched to a gene. The CDR3 consists of 15 residues. The germline V gene has CDR1 LNHNV and CDR2 YYDKDF (reference sequence). In nucleotides, the CDR3 is TGTGCCACCAGCAGTCTAGCGGGAGGGCTCGGCGAGCAGTACTTC. It yields the protein CATSSLAGGLGEQYF.

The chain carries TRBV6-1 and TRBJ2-7; maybe TRBD1 (6 bases). The CDR3 has 12 residues. V lost 6 bases and J 4 bases, leaving 10 bases between the germline ends. Germline lookup yields CDR1 MNHNS and CDR2 SASEGT. The CDR3: CASSVTGYEQYF. For the CDR3, the DNA is TGTGCCAGCAGCGTAACAGGGTACGAGCAGTACTTC.

This clone turned up a few times. The chain links TRBV21-1 to TRBJ1-4; the table names TRBD1, a call not compared with the DNA. TRBV21-1 is noted as a pseudogene. The CDR3 is made up of 15 amino acids. The CDR3 DNA reads TGTGCCAGCAGCAAAGACAGGGCCCATAATGAAAAACTGTTTTTT. Translated: CASSKDRAHNEKLFF.

In its sample, this clone ranks as large. J is TRBJ2-1 and V is TRBV7-9; TRBD1 matches 7 bases. Trimming cost V 5 bases and J 5 bases; bases outside gene matches: 6. CDR1 is SEHNR, CDR2 FQNEAQ, per germline (reference sequence). This CDR3 is 14 amino acids long. CDR3 in DNA: TGTGCCAGCAGCCCGGGACAGACAAACAATGAGCAGTTCTTC. It translates to CASSPGQTNNEQFF.

This chain links TRBV6-5 with TRBJ2-4, with 12 positions matching TRBD2. The germline V gene encodes CDR1 MNHEY and CDR2 SVGAGI. The CDR3 consists of 16 residues. The J segment lost 6 bases and the V segment lost 4 bases, leaving 7 bases of the junction unmatched. The CDR3 loop is CASSSEGLAGGNIQYF. CDR3 bases: TGTGCCAGCAGTTCCGAGGGACTAGCGGGTGGAAACATTCAGTACTTC.

This chain links TRBV9 with TRBJ1-3, with no clear D. The germline V gene has CDR1 SGDLS and CDR2 YYNGEE. The ends were cut back, 2 bases at V and 0 bases at J, with 6 bases in the middle. The CDR3 loop spans 14 amino acids. In DNA form, the CDR3 reads TGTGCCAGCAGCGTTACAGACTCTGGAAACACCATATATTTT. This encodes CASSVTDSGNTIYF.

V is TRBV7-9 and J is TRBJ2-5; TRBD2 aligns across 12 bases. The CDR3 spans 18 residues. Looked up from germline, CDR1 is SEHNR and CDR2 is FQNEAQ (reference sequence). The junction had 10 bases not matched to a gene; V was cut back by 1 base and J by 4 bases. This CDR3 reads CASSLGSSGRVYRETQYF. CDR3 coding DNA: TGTGCCAGCAGCTTAGGGTCTAGCGGGAGGGTTTACCGAGAGACCCAGTACTTC.

The chain is built from TRBV19 and TRBJ2-1; 7 positions agree with TRBD2. Germline CDR1 is LNHDA and CDR2 is SQIVND (reference sequence). CDR3 length equals 14 residues. Germline trimming cut 4 bases from V and 5 bases from J; bases unmatched to any gene: 5. CDR3 nucleotide sequence: TGTGCCAGTAGTACTCGAGCGGGACACAATGAGCAGTTCTTC. Translation gives CASSTRAGHNEQFF. The full variable domain, in which reference TRBV19 and TRBJ2-1 provide the parts outside the CDR3, is DGGITQSPKYLFRKEGQNVTLSCEQNLNHDAMYWYRQDPGQGLRLIYYSQIVNDFQKGDIAEGYSVSREKKESFPLTVTSAQKNPTAFYLCASSTRAGHNEQFFGPGTRLTVL.

The CDR3 DNA follows: TGTGCCAGCAGCTTAGGTCTAGCGGGAACCGAGCAGTACTTC. This encodes CASSLGLAGTEQYF. V is TRBV11-2 and J is TRBJ2-7; 9 nucleotides align to TRBD2. Germline assignment: CDR1 SGHAT and CDR2 FQNNGV. CDR3 length: 14 residues. The J segment lost 6 bases and the V segment lost 1 base, leaving 4 bases of the junction unmatched.

This clone was observed a handful of times. This sequence joins TRBV28 and TRBJ2-7; TRBD1 aligns across 8 bases. This CDR3 has 15 residues. The germline CDR1 and CDR2 sequences are MDHEN and SYDVKM. V lost 7 bases, J lost 6 bases, and 14 bases stayed unmatched. The CDR3 sequence: CASISSGTGGFEQYF. The CDR3 DNA is TGTGCCAGCATCTCATCCGGGACAGGAGGTTTCGAGCAGTACTTC. Complete variable domain (other parts from reference TRBV28 and TRBJ2-7): DVKVTQSSRYLVKRTGEKVFLECVQDMDHENMFWYRQDPGLGLRLIYFSYDVKMKEKGDIPEGYSVSREKKERFSLILESASTNQTSMYLCASISSGTGGFEQYFGPGTRLTVT.

This clone came up once. This chain joins TRBV4-2 and TRBJ1-2; 7 nucleotides match TRBD1. The CDR3 runs to 13 residues. Germline V gene sequence: CDR1 LGHNA, CDR2 YNFKEQ. V shed 4 bases and J 8 bases; nucleotides not matched to a gene: 7. The CDR3 reads CASSLTGSGGYTF. DNA for the CDR3: TGTGCCAGCAGCCTGACAGGGAGTGGAGGCTACACCTTC.

The table lists this clone with a few counts. The chain joins TRBV28 to TRBJ1-1; possibly TRBD1 for D (6 bases). Germline CDR1 MDHEN, CDR2 SYDVKM. V was trimmed by 6 bases and J by 2 bases, leaving 16 bases between them. This CDR3 is built from 15 residues. In DNA form, the CDR3 reads TGTGCCAGCAGCCACAGGGACAAGCTAAACACTGAAGCTTTCTTT. Translated: CASSHRDKLNTEAFF.

The V and J genes are TRBV9 and TRBJ2-1; 7 positions agree with TRBD1. V lost 0 bases, J lost 4 bases, and 4 bases stayed unmatched. Germline V gives CDR1 SGDLS, CDR2 YYNGEE. CDR3 length: 15 residues. The DNA of the CDR3 is TGTGCCAGCAGCGTAGAGGGGACAGCTTACAATGAGCAGTTCTTC. It is translated as CASSVEGTAYNEQFF. The complete variable domain, with remaining parts taken from reference TRBV9 and TRBJ2-1, reads DSGVTQTPKHLITATGQRVTLRCSPRSGDLSVYWYQQSLDQGLQFLIQYYNGEERAKGNILERFSAQQFPDLHSELNLSSLELGDSALYFCASSVEGTAYNEQFFGPGTRLTVL.

V is TRBV7-3 and J is TRBJ2-5, with a weak D call TRBD1 (5 bases). Germline CDR1 SGHTA, CDR2 FQGTGA. This CDR3 has 13 amino acids. Between the trimmed V and J ends, which lost 8 bases and 2 bases, there was a span of 12 bases. In nucleotides, the CDR3 is TGTGCCAGCGCACGAAGGGGACAAGAGACCCAGTACTTC. It translates to CASARRGQETQYF.

The chain joins TRBV10-3 to TRBJ2-3; D possibly corresponds to TRBD2 (6 bases). The CDR3 is 14 residues long. V was cut by 6 bases and J by 2 bases, with 12 bases left in between. Germline lookup yields CDR1 ENHRY and CDR2 SYGVKD. The CDR3 protein is CAIREGLFTDTQYF. CDR3 nucleotide sequence: TGTGCCATCAGGGAAGGACTATTCACAGATACGCAGTATTTT.

This clone was seen a few times. CDR3 sequence: CASSPSGPYEQYF. CDR3 coding DNA: TGTGCCAGCAGCCCGTCAGGGCCTTACGAGCAGTACTTC. This chain connects TRBV7-2 to TRBJ2-7; TRBD1 is a possible D gene (5 bases). This CDR3 spans 13 amino acids. CDR1 SGHTA and CDR2 FQGNSA come from the germline V gene. V lost 5 bases to trimming and J lost 4 bases, with 12 bases between them.

In regard to this clone: At one of its ends the junction is not consistent with the germline gene, which may arise from a read error. The chain carries TRBV6-6 and TRBJ1-1; 7 nucleotides agree with TRBD1. Germline CDR1 is MNHNY and CDR2 is SVGAGI (reference sequence). The CDR3 loop spans 14 amino acids. The DNA for the CDR3 is TGTGCCAGCAGAGGTCTACAGGGGAACGCTGAAGCTTTCTTT. Translated, it gives CASRGLQGNAEAFF.